The 15 T cell receptor beta chains listed next were all sequenced from one sample in a study of blood T cell repertoires in COVID-19. The method was immunoSEQ multiplex PCR; TCRdb's version includes in-frame clones alone and lacks a portion of them. The repertoire holds approximately 200,000 clones, 82% seen once, with approximately 12% in the top ten. The sample was PBMCs or T cells enriched from blood (not recorded which). Every receptor here comes from a man aged 35 to 55 who had recovered from COVID-19.

The chain is built from TRBV7-2 and TRBJ1-3; no clear D gene. The CDR3 contains 15 residues. CDR1 is SGHTA, CDR2 FQGNSA, per germline. V lost 6 bases and J lost 0, with 12 bases in between. The CDR3 region is CASRQIQNSGNTIYF. The CDR3 nucleotides read TGTGCCAGCAGACAGATCCAGAACTCTGGAAACACCATATATTTT.

V and J are TRBV28 and TRBJ2-5; D is uncertain. V was cut by 5 bases and J by 0 bases, with 16 bases left in between. The CDR3 totals 16 residues. The germline CDR1 and CDR2 sequences are MDHEN and SYDVKM. CDR3 amino acids: CASSLPLRSHQETQYF. CDR3 DNA: TGTGCCAGCAGTCTCCCCTTAAGGAGTCACCAAGAGACCCAGTACTTC.

The rearrangement uses TRBV6-1 and TRBJ2-7; 12 positions match TRBD2. Germline V gene lookup returns CDR1 MNHNS and CDR2 SASEGT. After removal of 3 bases from V and 2 bases from J, the junction contained 2 bases not matched to a gene. The length of the CDR3 is 15 residues. CDR3 in DNA: TGTGCCAGCAGTGACCGACTAGCGGGAGCCTACGAGCAGTACGTC. It encodes CASSDRLAGAYEQYV.

The chain uses TRBV3-1 (or the pseudogene TRBV3-2) and TRBJ2-3; D call uncertain. The V gene's germline CDR1 is LGHDT and CDR2 YNNKEL (reference sequence). The CDR3 has 14 residues. Trimming cost V 2 bases and J 0 bases, with 6 bases left between them. CDR3 amino acids: CASSQMTSTDTQYF. CDR3 nucleotides: TGTGCCAGCAGCCAAATGACTAGCACAGATACGCAGTATTTT.

V and J are TRBV28 and TRBJ2-7; TRBD1 is a possible D gene (5 bases). V was trimmed by 1 base and J by 7 bases, leaving 8 bases between them. Germline CDR1 reads MDHEN; CDR2 reads SYDVKM. The CDR3 is 12 amino acids. The CDR3 DNA reads TGTGCCAGCAGTTTATTCCCAGGGGAGCAGTACTTC. Protein: CASSLFPGEQYF.

This chain links TRBV6-1 with TRBJ2-1, with 7 bases lining up with TRBD2. The V and J ends lost 4 bases and 8 bases, in that order; junction bases with no gene match: 14. Germline V CDR1 and CDR2: MNHNS, SASEGT. This CDR3 is built from 16 residues. The CDR3 loop reads CASSGSSGPAVYEQFF. The CDR3 DNA is TGTGCCAGCAGTGGCTCTAGCGGACCTGCTGTCTATGAGCAGTTCTTC.

The chain couples TRBV30 to TRBJ1-3; D perhaps matches TRBD1 (6 bases). Germline V gives CDR1 GTSNPN, CDR2 SVGIG (reference sequence). V lost 2 bases to trimming and J lost 7 bases, with 12 bases between them. There are 13 residues in the CDR3. CDR3 amino acids: CAWSRNQGNTIYF. The CDR3 DNA reads TGTGCCTGGAGTAGGAACCAGGGGAACACCATATATTTT.

CDR3 sequence: CASSPFAGGELFF. For the CDR3, the DNA is TGTGCCAGCAGCCCGTTTGCGGGAGGGGAGCTGTTTTTT. The gene calls are TRBV5-4 and TRBJ2-2, with TRBD2 as a possible D gene (6 bases). Germline lookup yields CDR1 SGHNT and CDR2 YYREEE (reference sequence). The length of the CDR3 is 13 residues. Trimming removed 4 bases at V and 8 bases at J, with 12 bases between.

This sequence joins TRBV4-3 and TRBJ1-6; D is unresolved. Trimming stripped 1 base from V and 8 bases from J, with 6 bases between. This CDR3 has 13 amino acids. Germline V gives CDR1 LGHNA, CDR2 YSLEER. CDR3 DNA: TGCGCCAGCAGCCAAGGATACTATTCACCCCTCCACTTT. This sequence encodes CASSQGYYSPLHF.

The V and J genes are TRBV7-2 and TRBJ1-1, with 9 bases lining up with TRBD1. V shed 4 bases, J shed 10 bases, and the junction held 4 bases outside the gene matches. The V gene's germline CDR1 is SGHTA and CDR2 FQGNSA. The CDR3 extends over 12 amino acids. The CDR3 DNA is TGTGCCAGCAGCTACAACAGGGGGCTAGCTTTCTTT. Encoded protein: CASSYNRGLAFF.

The rearrangement joins TRBV10-3 to TRBJ2-3; possible D gene TRBD2, 5 bases. V was clipped by 6 bases and J by 4 bases, with 5 bases between them. Germline values: CDR1 ENHRY, CDR2 SYGVKD. This CDR3 spans 11 amino acids. This CDR3 is CAIRGADTQYF. CDR3 nucleotides: TGTGCCATCAGGGGAGCAGATACGCAGTATTTT.

In its sample, this clone was seen once. The chain joins TRBV7-9 to TRBJ2-7, with D possibly being TRBD1 (6 bases). The V gene lost 1 base and the J gene lost 1 base, with 17 bases spanning the gap. Germline V CDR1 and CDR2: SEHNR, FQNEAQ (reference sequence). The CDR3 covers 17 residues. CDR3 loop: CASSLEMAQGGSYEQYF. In DNA, the CDR3 is TGTGCCAGCAGCTTAGAAATGGCACAGGGTGGATCCTACGAGCAGTACTTC.

A few counts support this clone. The rearrangement uses TRBV29-1 and TRBJ2-1; D might be TRBD2 (6 bases). The CDR3 consists of 14 residues. Germline lookup yields CDR1 SQVTM and CDR2 ANQGSEA. Trimming left V 2 bases short and J 5 bases short, with 13 bases between. CDR3 amino acids: CSVERGSGHNEQFF. CDR3 DNA sequence: TGCAGCGTTGAACGGGGTAGCGGCCACAATGAGCAGTTCTTC.

The chain uses TRBV6-2 or TRBV6-3 and TRBJ2-7; 11 bases fit TRBD2. The V gene end was trimmed by 8 bases and the J gene end by 5 bases; junction bases not matched to a gene: 8. There are 14 residues in the CDR3. Germline lookup yields CDR1 MNHEY and CDR2 SVGEGT. This chain's CDR3 is CASGLAGGGHEQYV. The CDR3 DNA reads as TGTGCCAGCGGTTTAGCGGGAGGGGGCCACGAGCAGTACGTC.

The J gene is TRBJ1-5, the V gene TRBV2; 11 bases map to TRBD1. The CDR3 spans 16 residues. Per the germline V gene, CDR1 is SNHLY and CDR2 is FYNNEI. With V trimmed by 6 bases and J by 1 base, 5 bases remained unmatched. CDR3 sequence reads: CASSGQGAESNQPQHF. DNA for the CDR3: TGTGCCAGCAGCGGACAGGGGGCCGAAAGCAATCAGCCCCAGCATTTT.